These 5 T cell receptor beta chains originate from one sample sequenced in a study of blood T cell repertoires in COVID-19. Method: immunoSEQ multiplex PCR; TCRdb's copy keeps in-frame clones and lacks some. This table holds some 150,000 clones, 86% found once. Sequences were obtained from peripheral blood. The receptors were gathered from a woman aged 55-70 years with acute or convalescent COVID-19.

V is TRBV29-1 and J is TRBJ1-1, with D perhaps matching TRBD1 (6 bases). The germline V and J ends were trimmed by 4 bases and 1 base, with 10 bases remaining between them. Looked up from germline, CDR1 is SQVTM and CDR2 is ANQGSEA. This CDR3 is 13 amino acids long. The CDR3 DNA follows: TGCAGCGTTGTGGGCAGGGGGAACACTGAAGCTTTCTTT. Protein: CSVVGRGNTEAFF.

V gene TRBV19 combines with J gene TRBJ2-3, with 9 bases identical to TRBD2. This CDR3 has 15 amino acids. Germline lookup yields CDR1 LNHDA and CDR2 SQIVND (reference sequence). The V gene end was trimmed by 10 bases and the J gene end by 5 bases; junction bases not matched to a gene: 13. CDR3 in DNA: TGTGCCACTAAAGGAGGAAGCGGGGGGAAAGATACGCAGTATTTT. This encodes CATKGGSGGKDTQYF. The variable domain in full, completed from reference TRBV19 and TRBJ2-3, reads DGGITQSPKYLFRKEGQNVTLSCEQNLNHDAMYWYRQDPGQGLRLIYYSQIVNDFQKGDIAEGYSVSREKKESFPLTVTSAQKNPTAFYLCATKGGSGGKDTQYFGPGTRLTVL.

CDR3 residues: CAGRTGGGTGELFF. CDR3 nucleotides: TGTGCCGGAAGGACAGGGGGAGGAACCGGGGAGCTGTTTTTT. V is TRBV30 and J is TRBJ2-2, with TRBD1 matching over 10 bases. The CDR3 length is 14 residues. CDR1 and CDR2 (germline): GTSNPN, SVGIG (reference sequence). V lost 8 bases, J lost 5 bases, and 8 bases stayed unmatched.

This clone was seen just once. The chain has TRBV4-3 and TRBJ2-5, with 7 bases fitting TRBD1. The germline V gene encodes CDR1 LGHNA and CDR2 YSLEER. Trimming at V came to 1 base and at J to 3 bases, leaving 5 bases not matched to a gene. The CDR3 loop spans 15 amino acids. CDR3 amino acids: CASSQVVGTEETQYF. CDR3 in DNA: TGCGCCAGCAGCCAAGTGGTCGGGACAGAAGAGACCCAGTACTTC.

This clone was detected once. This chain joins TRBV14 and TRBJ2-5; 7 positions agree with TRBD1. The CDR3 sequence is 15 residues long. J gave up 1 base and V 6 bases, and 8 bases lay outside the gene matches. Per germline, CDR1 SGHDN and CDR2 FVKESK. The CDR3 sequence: CASSPYSGGQETQYF. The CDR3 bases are TGTGCCAGCAGTCCTTATTCAGGGGGCCAAGAGACCCAGTACTTC.